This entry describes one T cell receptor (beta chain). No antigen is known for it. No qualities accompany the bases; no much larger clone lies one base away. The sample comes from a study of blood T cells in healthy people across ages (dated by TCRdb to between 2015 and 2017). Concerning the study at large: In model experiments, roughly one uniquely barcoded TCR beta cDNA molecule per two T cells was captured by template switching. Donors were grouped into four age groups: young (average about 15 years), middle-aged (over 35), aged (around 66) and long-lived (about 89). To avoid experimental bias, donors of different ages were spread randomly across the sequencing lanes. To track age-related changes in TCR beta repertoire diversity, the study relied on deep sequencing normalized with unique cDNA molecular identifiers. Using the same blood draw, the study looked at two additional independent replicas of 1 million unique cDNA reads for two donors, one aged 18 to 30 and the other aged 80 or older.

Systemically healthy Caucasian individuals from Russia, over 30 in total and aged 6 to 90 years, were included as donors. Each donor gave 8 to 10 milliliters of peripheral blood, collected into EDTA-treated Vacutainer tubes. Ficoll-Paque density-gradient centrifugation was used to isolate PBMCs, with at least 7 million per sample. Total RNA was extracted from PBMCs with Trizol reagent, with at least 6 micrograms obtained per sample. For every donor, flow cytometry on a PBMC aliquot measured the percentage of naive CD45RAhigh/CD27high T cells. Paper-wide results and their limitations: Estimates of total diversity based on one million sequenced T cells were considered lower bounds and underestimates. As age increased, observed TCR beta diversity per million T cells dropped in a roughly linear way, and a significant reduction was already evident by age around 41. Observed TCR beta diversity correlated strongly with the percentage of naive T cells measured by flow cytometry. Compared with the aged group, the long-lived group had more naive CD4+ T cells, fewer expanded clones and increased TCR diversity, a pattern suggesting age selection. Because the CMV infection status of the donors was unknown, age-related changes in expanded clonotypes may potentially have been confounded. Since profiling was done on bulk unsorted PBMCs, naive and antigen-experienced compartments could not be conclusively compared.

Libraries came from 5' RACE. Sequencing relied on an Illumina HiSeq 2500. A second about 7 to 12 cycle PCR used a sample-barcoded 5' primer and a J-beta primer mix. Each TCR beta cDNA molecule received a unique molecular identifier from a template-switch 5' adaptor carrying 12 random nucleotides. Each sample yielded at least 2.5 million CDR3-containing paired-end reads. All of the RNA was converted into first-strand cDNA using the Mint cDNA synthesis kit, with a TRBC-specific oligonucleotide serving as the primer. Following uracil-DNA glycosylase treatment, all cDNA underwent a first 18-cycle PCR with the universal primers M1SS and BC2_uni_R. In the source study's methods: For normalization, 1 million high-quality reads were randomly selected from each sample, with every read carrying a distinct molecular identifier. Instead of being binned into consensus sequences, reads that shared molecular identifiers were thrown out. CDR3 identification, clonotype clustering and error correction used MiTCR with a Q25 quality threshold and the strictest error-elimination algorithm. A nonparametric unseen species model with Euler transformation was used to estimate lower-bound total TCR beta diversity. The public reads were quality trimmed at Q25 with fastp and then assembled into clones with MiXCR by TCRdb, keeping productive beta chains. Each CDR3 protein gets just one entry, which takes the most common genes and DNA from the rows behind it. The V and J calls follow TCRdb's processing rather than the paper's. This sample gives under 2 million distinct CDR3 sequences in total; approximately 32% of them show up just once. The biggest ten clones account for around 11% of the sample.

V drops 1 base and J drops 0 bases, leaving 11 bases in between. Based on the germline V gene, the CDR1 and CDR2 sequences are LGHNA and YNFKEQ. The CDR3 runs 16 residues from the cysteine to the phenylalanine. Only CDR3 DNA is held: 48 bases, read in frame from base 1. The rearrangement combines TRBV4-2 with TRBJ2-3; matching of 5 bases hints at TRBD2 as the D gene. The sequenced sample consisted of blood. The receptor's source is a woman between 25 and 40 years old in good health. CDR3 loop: CASSQAASSSTDTQYF. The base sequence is TGTGCCAGCAGCCAAGCGGCTAGCAGCAGCACAGATACGCAGTATTTT.